This T cell receptor (beta chain) was recovered during a study of beta chain features in type 1 diabetes. Background on the study: Healthy donors, compared against patients, showed similar age, gender and cell yields.

Findings and limits, study-wide: There were fewer insertions and more deletions at the VDJ junctions of type 1 diabetes patients. All four CD4+ subsets from Type 1 diabetes patients carried moderately but significantly shorter TCRB CDR3s. These data did not resolve whether HLA type affects TCRB rearrangement.

Every isolated RNA sample was fully reverse transcribed, so sequencing captured expressed TCRB transcripts. The method was immunoSEQ multiplex PCR; TCRdb's version includes in-frame clones alone and lacks a portion of them. There are 600,000 to 750,000 clones in the sample; roughly 12% occur only once, and around 0.12% lies in the top ten. Note on this clone: Its antigen is unidentified.

The sequence came from a man aged 25 to 45 with type 1 diabetes. Sequencing was performed on naive CD4+ T cells from blood.

For the CDR3, the DNA is TGCAGCGTTGCTCGGGGCGGGGTTTCGTACAATGAGCAGTTCTTC. Its protein is CSVARGGVSYNEQFF. This chain connects TRBV29-1 to TRBJ2-1, with D perhaps matching TRBD2 (6 bases). The V end lost 4 bases, the J end lost 4 bases, and 17 bases lay between the germline ends. The CDR3 has 15 amino acids. Germline V gives CDR1 SQVTM, CDR2 ANQGSEA.